This is a list of T cell receptor beta chains from one sample in a study of cytomegalovirus exposure and HLA in healthy donors. Profiled with immunoSEQ multiplex PCR; TCRdb holds only in-frame clones, not every one. The table shows roughly 300,000 clones, with roughly 87% occurring only once. The sample was PBMCs. These receptors were obtained from a woman aged 25 to 39 in good health and CMV-seropositive. CDR3s include the opening cysteine and the closing phenylalanine or tryptophan. Fields, in order: V gene, J gene, D gene, CDR3 DNA, CDR3 protein. The D gene is left open where the match is weak.

>TRBV2|TRBJ1-1|NA
TGTGCCAGCAGTTTCGCCGGGACGGGGAACACTGAAGCTTTCTTT
CASSFAGTGNTEAFF
>TRBV30|TRBJ1-4|NA
TGTGCCTGGAGTGTGGGGATCCCTAATGAAAAACTGTTTTTT
CAWSVGIPNEKLFF
>TRBV30|TRBJ2-5|NA
TGTGCCTGGAGTGCTGCCGGTGGCCCTGATAGGGAGACCCAGTACTTC
CAWSAAGGPDRETQYF
>TRBV28|TRBJ2-2|NA
TGTGCCAGCAAATGGCAGGGTGACACCGGGGAGCTGTTTTTT
CASKWQGDTGELFF
>TRBV7-6|TRBJ2-7|NA
TGTGCCAGCAGCTTAGGGGGGGCCGCCTACGAGCAGTACTTC
CASSLGGAAYEQYF
>TRBV7-3|TRBJ2-3|TRBD2
TGTGCCAGCAGCTTCGGTAGCGGGGGGTGGTCAGATACGCAGTATTTT
CASSFGSGGWSDTQYF
>TRBV4-3|TRBJ2-5|TRBD2
TGCGCCAGCAGCCAAGATATGGGACTAGCGGGCCAAGAGACCCAGTACTTC
CASSQDMGLAGQETQYF
>TRBV11-2|TRBJ1-3|NA
TGTGCCAGCAGCAAGAACAGGGATCTAAACACCATATATTTT
CASSKNRDLNTIYF
>TRBV5-1|TRBJ1-6|NA
TGCGCCAGCAGCTTGGAAGGGGGGACCGATTCACCCCTCCACTTT
CASSLEGGTDSPLHF
>TRBV7-2|TRBJ1-6|TRBD1
TGTGCCAGCAGCTTCCGGGACAGGGATTCACCCCTCCACTTT
CASSFRDRDSPLHF
>TRBV5-4|TRBJ1-4|NA
TGTGCCAGCAGCTTAGGGCAAGCAACTAATGAAAAACTGTTTTTT
CASSLGQATNEKLFF
>TRBV2|TRBJ1-5|NA
TGTGCCAGCAGTTCGACACCCTCGGTTCAGCCCCAGCATTTT
CASSSTPSVQPQHF
>TRBV5-1|TRBJ2-1|TRBD1
TGCGCCAGCAGCTTGGCCGTAGGGACAGGGTCGGGGGATGAGCAGTTCTTC
CASSLAVGTGSGDEQFF